Sequencing of this T cell receptor beta chain was carried out in a study of cytomegalovirus exposure and HLA in healthy donors. Notes on the study in general: Later analysis identified several of the most significant clusters that appeared linked to common viral pathogens. The authors listed 150 or so TCR beta chains as cytomegalovirus-associated. Analysis was carried out at a later point, and it linked a missense DCLRE1C variant to TCR beta V- and J-gene trimming.

V lost 4 bases, J lost 3 bases, and 5 bases stayed unmatched. Per germline, CDR1 MNHEY and CDR2 SMNVEV (reference sequence). The length of the CDR3 is 15 residues. The PCR contained 60 Vbeta and 13 Jbeta primers. Using immunoSEQ multiplex PCR, the repertoire was profiled, and TCRdb retains in-frame clones only, with some absent. The data hold about 210,000 clones, with 80% to 90% observed a single time. Worth noting for this clone: The antigen is unknown.

The receptor was isolated from a woman aged 30 to 39 in good health and CMV-seronegative. The chain has TRBV27 and TRBJ2-7; 11 positions agree with TRBD2. Sequencing input: PBMCs. The CDR3 is CASSYGLAGYYEQYF. Written as DNA, the CDR3 is TGTGCCAGCAGTTACGGACTAGCGGGTTACTACGAGCAGTACTTC.